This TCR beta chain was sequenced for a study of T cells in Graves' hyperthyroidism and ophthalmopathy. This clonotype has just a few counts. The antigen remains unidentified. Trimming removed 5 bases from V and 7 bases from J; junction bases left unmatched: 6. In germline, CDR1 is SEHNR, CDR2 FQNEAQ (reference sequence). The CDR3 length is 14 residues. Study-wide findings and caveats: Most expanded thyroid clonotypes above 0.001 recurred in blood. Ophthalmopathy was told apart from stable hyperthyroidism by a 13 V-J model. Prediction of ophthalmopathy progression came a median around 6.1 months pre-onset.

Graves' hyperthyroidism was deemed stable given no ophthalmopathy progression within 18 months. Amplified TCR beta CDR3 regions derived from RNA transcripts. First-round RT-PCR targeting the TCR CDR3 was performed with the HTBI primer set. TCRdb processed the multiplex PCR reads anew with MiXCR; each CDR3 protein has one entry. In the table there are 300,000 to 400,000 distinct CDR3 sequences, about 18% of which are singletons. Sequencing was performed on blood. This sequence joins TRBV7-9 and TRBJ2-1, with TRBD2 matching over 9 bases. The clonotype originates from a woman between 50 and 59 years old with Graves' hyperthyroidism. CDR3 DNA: TGTGCCAGCAGCCCTCTAGCGGGAATGAATGAGCAGTTCTTC. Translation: CASSPLAGMNEQFF. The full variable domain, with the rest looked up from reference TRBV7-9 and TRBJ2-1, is DTGVSQNPRHKITKRGQNVTFRCDPISEHNRLYWYRQTLGQGPEFLTYFQNEAQLEKSRLLSDRFSAERPKGSFSTLEIQRTEQGDSAMYLCASSPLAGMNEQFFGPGTRLTVL.